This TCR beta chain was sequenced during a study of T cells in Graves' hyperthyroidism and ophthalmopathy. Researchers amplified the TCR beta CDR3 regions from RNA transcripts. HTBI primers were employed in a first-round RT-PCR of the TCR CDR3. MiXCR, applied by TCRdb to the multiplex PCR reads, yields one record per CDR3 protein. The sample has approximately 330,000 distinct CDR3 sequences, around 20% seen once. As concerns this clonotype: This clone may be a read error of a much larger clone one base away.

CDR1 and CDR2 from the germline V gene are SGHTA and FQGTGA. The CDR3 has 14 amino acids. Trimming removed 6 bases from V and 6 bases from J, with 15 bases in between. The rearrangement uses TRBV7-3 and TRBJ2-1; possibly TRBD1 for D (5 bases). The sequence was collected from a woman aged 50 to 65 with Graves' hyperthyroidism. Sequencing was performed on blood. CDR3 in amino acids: CASSKRGKGNEQFF. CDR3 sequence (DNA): TGTGCCAGCAGTAAAAGGGGCAAGGGCAATGAGCAGTTCTTC.